This entry features one T cell receptor (beta chain) sequence. The data belong to a study of cytomegalovirus exposure and HLA in healthy donors. Germline CDR1 reads SGHVS; CDR2 reads FNYEAQ. Trimming took 5 bases from V and 5 from J, leaving 9 bases between them. CDR3 length: 12 amino acids. Primers: 60 Vbeta forward and 13 Jbeta reverse. Clones were sequenced by immunoSEQ multiplex PCR, and TCRdb holds only the in-frame ones, with some missing. The data show roughly 200,000 clones, around 77% seen once. The sequenced material came from PBMCs. J is TRBJ2-5 and V is TRBV7-6; D unclear. This receptor was obtained from a man in his thirties or forties in good health and CMV-seronegative. CDR3 loop: CASSLVQETQYF. As DNA, the CDR3 is TGTGCCAGCAGCCTAGTCCAGGAGACCCAGTACTTC. The variable domain in full, with the rest retrieved from reference TRBV7-6 and TRBJ2-5, is GAGVSQSPRYKVTKRGQDVALRCDPISGHVSLYWYRQALGQGPEFLTYFNYEAQQDKSGLPNDRFSAERPEGSISTLTIQRTEQRDSAMYRCASSLVQETQYFGPGTRLLVL.